This T cell receptor (beta chain) derives from a study of T-cell memory formation after mild COVID-19. The CDR3 loop spans 11 amino acids. Germline CDR1 and CDR2: SGHNT and YENEEA. V lost 1 base, J lost 8 bases, and 3 bases lay in between. TCRdb independently ran MiXCR on the 5' RACE reads; one entry per CDR3 protein. In the table there are about 600,000 distinct CDR3 sequences, about 20% of which are singletons. The source material was PBMCs or a T cell subset sorted from them (not recorded which). The receptor's source is an adult woman who had mild COVID-19 (a few samples of this study predate the infection). Cell type and time point are not known. The chain uses TRBV11-3 and TRBJ2-1; D gene uncertain. CDR3 DNA: TGTGCCAGCAGCTTAGCCGATGAGCAGTTCTTC. Encoded protein: CASSLADEQFF.